This T cell receptor (beta chain) was recovered during a study of blood T cells in healthy people across ages. Sample-barcoded 5' priming and a J-beta primer mix drove a second PCR of 7 to 11 cycles. TCRdb re-derived calls from the 5' RACE reads in MiXCR, one entry per CDR3 protein. Of 700,000 or so distinct CDR3 sequences listed, 22% are singletons. The length of the CDR3 is 14 residues. Germline CDR1 and CDR2: DFQATT and SNEGSKA (reference sequence). Trimming stripped 7 bases from V and 1 base from J, with 17 bases between. Sequencing was carried out using blood. The chain employs TRBV20-1 and TRBJ2-7; tentatively, D is TRBD2 (6 bases). The receptor was derived from a man between 65 and 80 years old in good health. The CDR3, as DNA: TGCAGTGGGAGCCGGGACTTCAGTTCCTACGAGCAGTACTTC. This gives the protein CSGSRDFSSYEQYF.